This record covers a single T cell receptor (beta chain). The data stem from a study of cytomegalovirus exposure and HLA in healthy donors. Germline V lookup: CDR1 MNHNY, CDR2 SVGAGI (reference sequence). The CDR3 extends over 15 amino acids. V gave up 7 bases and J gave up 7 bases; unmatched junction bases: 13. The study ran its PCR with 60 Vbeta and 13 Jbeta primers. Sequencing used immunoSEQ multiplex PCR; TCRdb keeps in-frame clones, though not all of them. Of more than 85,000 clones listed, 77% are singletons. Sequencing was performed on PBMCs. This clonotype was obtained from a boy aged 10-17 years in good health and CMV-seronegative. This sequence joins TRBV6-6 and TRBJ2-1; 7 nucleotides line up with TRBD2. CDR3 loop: CASTIGRQRGNEQFF. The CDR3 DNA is TGTGCCAGCACCATAGGTCGCCAGCGGGGAAATGAGCAGTTCTTC.